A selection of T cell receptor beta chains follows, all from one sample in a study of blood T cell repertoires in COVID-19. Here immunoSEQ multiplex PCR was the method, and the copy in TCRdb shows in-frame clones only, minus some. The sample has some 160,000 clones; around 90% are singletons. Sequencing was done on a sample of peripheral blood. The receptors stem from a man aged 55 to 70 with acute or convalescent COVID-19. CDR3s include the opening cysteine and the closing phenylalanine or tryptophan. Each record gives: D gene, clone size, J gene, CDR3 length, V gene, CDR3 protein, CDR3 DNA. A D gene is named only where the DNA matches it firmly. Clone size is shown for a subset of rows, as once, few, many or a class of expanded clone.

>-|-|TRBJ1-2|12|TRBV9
CASEGRSYGYTF
TGTGCCAGCGAGGGTAGGAGCTATGGCTACACCTTC
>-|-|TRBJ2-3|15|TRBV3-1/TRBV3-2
CASSSGLPSTNTQYF
TGTGCCAGCAGCTCGGGACTGCCTAGCACAAATACGCAGTATTTT
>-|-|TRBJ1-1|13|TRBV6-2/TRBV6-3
CASSWRGHTEAFF
TGTGCCAGCAGTTGGCGGGGGCACACTGAAGCTTTCTTT
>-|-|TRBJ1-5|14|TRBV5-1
CASSPDTGNQPQHF
TGCGCCAGCAGCCCGGACACGGGCAATCAGCCCCAGCATTTT
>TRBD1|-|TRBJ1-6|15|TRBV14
CASSKDRGYRSPLHF
TGTGCCAGCAGCAAAGACAGGGGGTATCGTTCACCCCTCCACTTT
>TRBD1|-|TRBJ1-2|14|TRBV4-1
CASSWDSLDYGYTF
TGCGCCAGCAGCTGGGACAGCTTGGACTATGGCTACACCTTC
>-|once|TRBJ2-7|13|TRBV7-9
CASSLSAGDEQYF
TGTGCCAGCAGCTTATCGGCCGGGGACGAGCAGTACTTC
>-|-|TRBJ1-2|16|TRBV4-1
CASSPMTNPRAYGYTF
TGCGCCAGCAGCCCCATGACTAACCCACGGGCCTATGGCTACACCTTC
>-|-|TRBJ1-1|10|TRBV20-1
CSAGGQRAFF
TGCAGTGCTGGGGGACAAAGAGCTTTCTTT
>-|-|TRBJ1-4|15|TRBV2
CASSQGGATNEKLFF
TGTGCCAGCAGTCAAGGGGGGGCAACTAATGAAAAACTGTTTTTT
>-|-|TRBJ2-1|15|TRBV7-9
CASSLEAGANNEQFF
TGTGCCAGCAGCTTAGAGGCAGGGGCCAACAATGAGCAGTTCTTC
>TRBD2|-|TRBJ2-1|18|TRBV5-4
CASSLGLAGPLAYNEQFF
TGTGCCAGCAGCTTGGGACTAGCGGGGCCTCTGGCCTACAATGAGCAGTTCTTC
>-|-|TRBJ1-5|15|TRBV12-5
CASERGGGGNQPQHF
TGTGCTAGTGAAAGGGGCGGAGGGGGCAATCAGCCCCAGCATTTT
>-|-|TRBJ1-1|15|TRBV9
CASSVDSGLDTEAFF
TGTGCCAGCAGCGTAGACTCCGGGTTGGACACTGAAGCTTTCTTT
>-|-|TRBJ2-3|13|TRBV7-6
CASSPLAPDTQYF
TGTGCCAGCAGCCCCCTAGCCCCAGATACGCAGTATTTT
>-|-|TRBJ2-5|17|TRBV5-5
CASSLAGRGGKGETQYF
TGTGCCAGCAGCTTGGCCGGGCGGGGCGGCAAAGGGGAGACCCAGTACTTC
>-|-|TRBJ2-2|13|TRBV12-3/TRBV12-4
CASSSSNTGELFF
TGTGCCAGCAGTTCTAGTAACACCGGGGAGCTGTTTTTT
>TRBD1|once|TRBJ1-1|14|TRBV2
CASSEGGTGRTAFF
TGTGCCAGCAGTGAAGGGGGGACAGGGAGAACAGCTTTCTTT
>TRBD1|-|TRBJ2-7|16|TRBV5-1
CASSLGGTGTTYEQYF
TGCGCCAGCAGCTTGGGGGGGACAGGAACAACCTACGAGCAGTACTTC
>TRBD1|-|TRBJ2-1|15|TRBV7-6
CASSRPGQGINEQFF
TGTGCCAGCAGCCGACCGGGACAGGGGATTAATGAGCAGTTCTTC
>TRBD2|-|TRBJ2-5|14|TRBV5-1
CASSPGGAHETQYF
TGCGCCAGCAGCCCCGGGGGGGCCCATGAGACCCAGTACTTC
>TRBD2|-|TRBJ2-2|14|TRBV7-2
CASSFSGGAGELFF
TGTGCCAGCAGCTTTAGCGGGGGGGCAGGGGAGCTGTTTTTT
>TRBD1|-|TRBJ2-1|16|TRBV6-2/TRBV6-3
CASSHAWGQGGNEQFF
TGTGCCAGCAGTCACGCATGGGGACAGGGGGGCAATGAGCAGTTCTTC
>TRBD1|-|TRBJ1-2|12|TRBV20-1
CSASSGGGGYTF
TGCAGTGCTAGTTCAGGGGGCGGTGGCTACACCTTC
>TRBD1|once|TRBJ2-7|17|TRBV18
CASSPFTGARSSYEQYF
TGTGCCAGCTCACCCTTCACAGGGGCACGGTCCTCCTACGAGCAGTACTTC
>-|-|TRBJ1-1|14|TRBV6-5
CASTKGLTNTEAFF
TGTGCCAGCACCAAGGGACTGACGAACACTGAAGCTTTCTTT
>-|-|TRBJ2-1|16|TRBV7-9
CASSLRADSSYNEQFF
TGTGCCAGCAGCTTAAGAGCAGACAGCTCCTACAATGAGCAGTTCTTC
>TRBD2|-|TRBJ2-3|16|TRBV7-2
CASSLNGGGNTDTQYF
TGTGCCAGCAGCTTAAACGGCGGGGGGAACACAGATACGCAGTATTTT
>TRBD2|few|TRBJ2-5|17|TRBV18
CASSPQYKRGYQETQYF
TGTGCCAGCTCACCACAATATAAGCGGGGGTACCAAGAGACCCAGTACTTC
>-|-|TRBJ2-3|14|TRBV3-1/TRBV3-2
CASSQFQGSDTQYF
TGTGCCAGCAGCCAATTCCAGGGGTCAGATACGCAGTATTTT
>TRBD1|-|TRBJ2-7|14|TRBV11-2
CASRLPGQGKEQYF
TGTGCCAGCAGGCTCCCGGGACAGGGTAAAGAGCAGTACTTC
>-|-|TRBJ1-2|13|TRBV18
CASSPTGQGGFTF
TGTGCCAGCTCACCCACAGGGCAGGGCGGCTTCACCTTC
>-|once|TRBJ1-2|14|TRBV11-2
CASRTGYQTFGYTF
TGTGCCAGCAGGACAGGTTACCAAACGTTTGGCTACACCTTC
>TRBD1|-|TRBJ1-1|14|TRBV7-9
CASSPRGTGGKAFF
TGTGCCAGCAGCCCACGGGGGACAGGGGGCAAAGCTTTCTTT
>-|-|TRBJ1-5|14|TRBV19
CASIGRGGSQPQHF
TGTGCCAGTATTGGAAGGGGGGGCAGTCAGCCCCAGCATTTT
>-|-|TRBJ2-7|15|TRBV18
CASSRALPSSYEQYF
TGTGCCAGCTCGCGGGCCCTTCCCAGCTCCTACGAGCAGTACTTC
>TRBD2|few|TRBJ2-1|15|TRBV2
CASTLGLADYNEQFF
TGTGCCAGCACCCTAGGGCTAGCGGACTACAATGAGCAGTTCTTC
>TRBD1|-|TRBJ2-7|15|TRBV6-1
CASSDEPGQTYEQYF
TGTGCCAGCAGTGATGAGCCGGGACAGACCTACGAGCAGTACTTC
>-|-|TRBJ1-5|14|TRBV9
CASTRRSGNQPQHF
TGTGCCAGCACAAGGAGGTCGGGCAATCAGCCCCAGCATTTT
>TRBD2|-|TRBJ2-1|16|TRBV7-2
CASSTSPGLESNEQFF
TGTGCCAGCAGCACAAGCCCGGGACTAGAGAGCAATGAGCAGTTCTTC
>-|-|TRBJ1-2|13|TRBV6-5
CASSYDRRDGYTF
TGTGCCAGCAGTTACGACAGGCGCGATGGCTACACCTTC
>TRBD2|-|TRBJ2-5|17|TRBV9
CASSSGTSGGAGETQYF
TGTGCCAGCAGCTCGGGGACTAGCGGGGGGGCCGGTGAGACCCAGTACTTC
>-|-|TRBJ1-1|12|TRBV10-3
CAIHPVNTEAFF
TGTGCCATCCACCCGGTGAACACTGAAGCTTTCTTT
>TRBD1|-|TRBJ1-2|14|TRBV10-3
CAISDDNRGGGYTF
TGTGCCATCAGTGACGACAACAGGGGAGGTGGCTACACCTTC
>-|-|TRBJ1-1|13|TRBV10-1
CASKGGMNTEAFF
TGCGCCAGCAAGGGAGGGATGAACACTGAAGCTTTCTTT
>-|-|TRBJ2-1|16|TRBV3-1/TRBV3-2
CASSKQGGTSFGVQFF
TGTGCCAGCAGCAAGCAAGGTGGGACTTCCTTCGGGGTGCAGTTCTTC
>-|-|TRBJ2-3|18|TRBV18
CASSPRLTRETTTDTQYF
TGTGCCAGCTCACCACGACTAACCCGGGAAACCACTACAGATACGCAGTATTTT
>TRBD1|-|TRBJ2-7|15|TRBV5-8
CASNEEQGISYEQYF
TGTGCCAGCAATGAGGAACAGGGGATCTCCTACGAGCAGTACTTC
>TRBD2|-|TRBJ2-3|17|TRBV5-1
CASSQAGTSGRTDTQYF
TGCGCCAGCAGCCAGGCCGGGACTAGCGGCCGCACAGATACGCAGTATTTT
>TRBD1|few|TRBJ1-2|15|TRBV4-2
CASSQDGTANYGYTF
TGTGCCAGCAGCCAGGACGGGACAGCTAACTATGGCTACACCTTC
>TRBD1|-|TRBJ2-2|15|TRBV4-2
CASSQAVTGSKELFF
TGTGCCAGCAGCCAAGCCGTGACAGGGTCAAAGGAGCTGTTTTTT
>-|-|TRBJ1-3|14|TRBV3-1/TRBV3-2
CASSQGASGNTIYF
TGTGCCAGCAGCCAGGGGGCGTCTGGAAACACCATATATTTT
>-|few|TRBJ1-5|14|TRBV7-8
CASSLQYSNQPQHF
TGTGCCAGCAGCTTACAGTATAGCAATCAGCCCCAGCATTTT
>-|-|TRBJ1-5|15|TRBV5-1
CASSLETGSNQPQHF
TGCGCCAGCAGCTTGGAGACAGGAAGCAATCAGCCCCAGCATTTT
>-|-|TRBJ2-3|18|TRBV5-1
CASSLALDKAFLWDTQYF
TGCGCCAGCAGCTTGGCCTTGGACAAGGCTTTTTTATGGGATACGCAGTATTTT
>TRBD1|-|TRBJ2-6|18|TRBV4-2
CASSPMGQGLSGANVLTF
TGTGCCAGCAGCCCGATGGGACAGGGGCTTTCTGGGGCCAACGTCCTGACTTTC
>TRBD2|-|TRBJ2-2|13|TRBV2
CASSTRTSGQLFF
TGTGCCAGCAGTACCAGGACTAGCGGGCAGCTGTTTTTT